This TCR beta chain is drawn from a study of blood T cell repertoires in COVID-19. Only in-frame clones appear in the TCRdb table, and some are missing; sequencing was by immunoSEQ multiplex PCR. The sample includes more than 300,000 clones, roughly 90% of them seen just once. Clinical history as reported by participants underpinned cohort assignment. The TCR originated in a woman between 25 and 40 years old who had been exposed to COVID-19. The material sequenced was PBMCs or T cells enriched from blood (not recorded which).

CDR3 residues: CASSHIQASLYGYTF. Here the CDR3 DNA reads TGTGCCAGCAGTCACATACAGGCGTCCCTATATGGCTACACCTTC. The chain joins TRBV6-5 to TRBJ1-2, with a tentative D call TRBD1 (5 bases). The CDR3 length is 15 residues. From germline, CDR1 is MNHEY and CDR2 SVGAGI. V shed 5 bases and J shed 5 bases, with 18 bases lying between them.